The rows below give T cell receptor beta chains drawn from one sample of a study of OX40 agonist ivuxolimab in advanced cancers. TCRdb keeps only in-frame clones here, not all; method: immunoSEQ multiplex PCR. Altogether more than 60,000 clones are present, about 89% being singletons, with the ten largest covering about 5.6%. Sequencing was performed on CD4+ or CD8+ T cells sorted from blood, taken in a trial of the OX40 agonist ivuxolimab. The receptors here all came from an adult with an advanced solid tumor such as melanoma, head and neck, liver or kidney cancer. Both conserved end residues are part of each CDR3. Each record gives: CDR3 length, V gene, D gene, clone size, J gene, CDR3 protein, CDR3 DNA. A D gene is named only where the DNA matches it firmly. Clone size appears in some rows only: once, few, many, or a class for an expanded clone.

cdr3_length: 15
v_call: TRBV7-9
d_call: TRBD1
clone_size: -
j_call: TRBJ1-2
cdr3_aa: CASSLAQDRVSGYTF
cdr3_nt: TGTGCCAGCAGCTTAGCGCAAGACAGGGTATCTGGCTACACCTTC

cdr3_length: 13
v_call: TRBV5-4
d_call: -
clone_size: -
j_call: TRBJ2-7
cdr3_aa: CASSLTGLDEQYF
cdr3_nt: TGTGCCAGCAGCTTGACAGGGCTCGACGAGCAGTACTTC

cdr3_length: 13
v_call: TRBV5-8
d_call: -
clone_size: -
j_call: TRBJ2-3
cdr3_aa: CASSLVGTDTQYF
cdr3_nt: TGTGCCAGCAGCTTGGTTGGGACAGATACGCAGTATTTT

cdr3_length: 14
v_call: TRBV6-5
d_call: -
clone_size: -
j_call: TRBJ2-2
cdr3_aa: CASSPTGLTGELFF
cdr3_nt: TGTGCCAGCAGCCCGACGGGGCTAACCGGGGAGCTGTTTTTT

cdr3_length: 13
v_call: TRBV19
d_call: -
clone_size: -
j_call: TRBJ1-2
cdr3_aa: CASSDEGDYGYTF
cdr3_nt: TGTGCCAGTAGTGATGAGGGGGACTATGGCTACACCTTC

cdr3_length: 14
v_call: TRBV5-5
d_call: TRBD1
clone_size: -
j_call: TRBJ2-3
cdr3_aa: CASSLGTATDTQYF
cdr3_nt: TGTGCCAGCAGCCTTGGGACAGCCACAGATACGCAGTATTTT

cdr3_length: 14
v_call: TRBV5-1
d_call: TRBD1
clone_size: -
j_call: TRBJ2-7
cdr3_aa: CASSWGQGPYEQYF
cdr3_nt: TGCGCCAGCAGCTGGGGACAGGGACCCTACGAGCAGTACTTC

cdr3_length: 13
v_call: TRBV7-2
d_call: -
clone_size: -
j_call: TRBJ2-3
cdr3_aa: CASSFGAGDTQYF
cdr3_nt: TGTGCCAGCAGCTTTGGTGCGGGGGATACGCAGTATTTT

cdr3_length: 15
v_call: TRBV7-6
d_call: -
clone_size: -
j_call: TRBJ1-4
cdr3_aa: CASSLAQGRYEKLFF
cdr3_nt: TGTGCCAGCAGCTTAGCCCAGGGGAGGTATGAAAAACTGTTTTTT

cdr3_length: 14
v_call: TRBV7-9
d_call: -
clone_size: -
j_call: TRBJ2-2
cdr3_aa: CASSLVVGTGELFF
cdr3_nt: TGTGCCAGCAGCTTAGTGGTAGGCACCGGGGAGCTGTTTTTT

cdr3_length: 15
v_call: TRBV11-2
d_call: -
clone_size: -
j_call: TRBJ1-6
cdr3_aa: CASNLGRGFNSPLHF
cdr3_nt: TGTGCCAGCAACCTCGGCAGGGGATTTAATTCACCCCTCCACTTT

cdr3_length: 13
v_call: TRBV6-5
d_call: -
clone_size: -
j_call: TRBJ2-7
cdr3_aa: CASRAGASYEQYF
cdr3_nt: TGTGCCAGCAGGGCAGGGGCTTCCTACGAGCAGTACTTC

cdr3_length: 17
v_call: TRBV5-4
d_call: TRBD1
clone_size: -
j_call: TRBJ2-7
cdr3_aa: CASSPPPGQGEPYEQYF
cdr3_nt: TGTGCCAGCAGCCCTCCTCCGGGACAGGGGGAACCCTACGAGCAGTACTTC

cdr3_length: 16
v_call: TRBV10-2
d_call: -
clone_size: -
j_call: TRBJ2-7
cdr3_aa: CASRKYGGLFSYEQYF
cdr3_nt: TGCGCCAGCAGGAAGTATGGGGGCCTATTCTCCTACGAGCAGTACTTC

cdr3_length: 14
v_call: TRBV29-1
d_call: -
clone_size: -
j_call: TRBJ2-2
cdr3_aa: CSVALGTLTGELFF
cdr3_nt: TGCAGCGTTGCATTGGGGACTTTGACCGGGGAGCTGTTTTTT

cdr3_length: 16
v_call: TRBV4-1
d_call: TRBD2
clone_size: -
j_call: TRBJ2-5
cdr3_aa: CASSDASGGHVGTQYF
cdr3_nt: TGCGCCAGCAGCGATGCTAGCGGGGGGCACGTGGGGACCCAGTACTTC

cdr3_length: 14
v_call: TRBV18
d_call: TRBD1
clone_size: -
j_call: TRBJ1-1
cdr3_aa: CASSPITGGAGAFF
cdr3_nt: TGTGCCAGCTCACCCATTACAGGGGGCGCGGGAGCTTTCTTT

cdr3_length: 14
v_call: TRBV4-1
d_call: -
clone_size: -
j_call: TRBJ1-6
cdr3_aa: CASSPRDGNSPLHF
cdr3_nt: TGCGCCAGCAGCCCAAGGGACGGTAATTCACCCCTCCACTTT

cdr3_length: 15
v_call: TRBV18
d_call: TRBD1
clone_size: -
j_call: TRBJ2-2
cdr3_aa: CASSPSGTGAGELFF
cdr3_nt: TGTGCCAGCTCACCATCCGGGACAGGGGCCGGGGAGCTGTTTTTT

cdr3_length: 14
v_call: TRBV9
d_call: -
clone_size: -
j_call: TRBJ2-5
cdr3_aa: CASGPGWSGETQYF
cdr3_nt: TGTGCCAGCGGACCAGGCTGGAGCGGAGAGACCCAGTACTTC

cdr3_length: 18
v_call: TRBV4-2
d_call: TRBD1
clone_size: -
j_call: TRBJ1-2
cdr3_aa: CASSQDSGRDRANYGYTF
cdr3_nt: TGTGCCAGCAGCCAAGATAGCGGCCGGGACAGGGCTAACTATGGCTACACCTTC

cdr3_length: 15
v_call: TRBV6-6
d_call: -
clone_size: -
j_call: TRBJ2-5
cdr3_aa: CASGSGPPGGETQYF
cdr3_nt: TGTGCCAGCGGGTCCGGGCCTCCCGGGGGAGAGACCCAGTACTTC

cdr3_length: 13
v_call: TRBV11-3
d_call: -
clone_size: few
j_call: TRBJ1-5
cdr3_aa: CASSLEVNQPQHF
cdr3_nt: TGTGCCAGCAGCTTAGAGGTCAATCAGCCCCAGCATTTT

cdr3_length: 15
v_call: TRBV28
d_call: TRBD1
clone_size: once
j_call: TRBJ2-2
cdr3_aa: CASILRDRNTGELFF
cdr3_nt: TGTGCCAGCATCCTCCGGGACAGAAACACCGGGGAGCTGTTTTTT

cdr3_length: 14
v_call: TRBV27
d_call: -
clone_size: -
j_call: TRBJ1-6
cdr3_aa: CASSFRAYNSPLHF
cdr3_nt: TGTGCCAGCAGTTTCCGGGCCTATAATTCACCCCTCCACTTT

cdr3_length: 14
v_call: TRBV19
d_call: -
clone_size: -
j_call: TRBJ1-1
cdr3_aa: CASRSEGRNTEAFF
cdr3_nt: TGTGCCAGTAGATCGGAGGGGAGGAACACTGAAGCTTTCTTT

cdr3_length: 13
v_call: TRBV5-4
d_call: -
clone_size: -
j_call: TRBJ2-1
cdr3_aa: CASRSGNINEQFF
cdr3_nt: TGTGCCAGCAGAAGCGGAAATATCAATGAGCAGTTCTTC

cdr3_length: 13
v_call: TRBV6-1
d_call: TRBD1
clone_size: -
j_call: TRBJ1-4
cdr3_aa: CASGIEGAEKLFF
cdr3_nt: TGTGCCAGCGGGATAGAGGGGGCCGAAAAACTGTTTTTT

cdr3_length: 15
v_call: TRBV21-1
d_call: -
clone_size: -
j_call: TRBJ2-7
cdr3_aa: CASTDQGRPSYEQYF
cdr3_nt: TGTGCCAGCACCGACCAAGGGCGGCCCTCCTACGAGCAGTACTTC

cdr3_length: 17
v_call: TRBV4-2
d_call: TRBD2
clone_size: -
j_call: TRBJ2-2
cdr3_aa: CASSQGLAGGYTGELFF
cdr3_nt: TGTGCCAGCAGCCAAGGGCTAGCGGGGGGGTACACCGGGGAGCTGTTTTTT

cdr3_length: 15
v_call: TRBV6-5
d_call: -
clone_size: -
j_call: TRBJ2-3
cdr3_aa: CASSYRDPGTDTQYF
cdr3_nt: TGTGCCAGCAGTTACCGGGACCCCGGCACAGATACGCAGTATTTT

cdr3_length: 16
v_call: TRBV5-6
d_call: -
clone_size: few
j_call: TRBJ1-5
cdr3_aa: CASSLSGTRSNQPQHF
cdr3_nt: TGTGCCAGCAGCTTGTCGGGGACTAGGAGCAATCAGCCCCAGCATTTT

cdr3_length: 13
v_call: TRBV2
d_call: -
clone_size: -
j_call: TRBJ1-2
cdr3_aa: CASSLGTEYGYTF
cdr3_nt: TGTGCCAGCAGCCTCGGGACGGAATATGGCTACACCTTC

cdr3_length: 13
v_call: TRBV10-1
d_call: TRBD1
clone_size: -
j_call: TRBJ2-5
cdr3_aa: CASARTGQETQYF
cdr3_nt: TGCGCCAGCGCCAGGACAGGTCAAGAGACCCAGTACTTC

cdr3_length: 15
v_call: TRBV7-2
d_call: TRBD1
clone_size: -
j_call: TRBJ1-2
cdr3_aa: CASSLGGQGVYGYTF
cdr3_nt: TGTGCCAGCAGCCTAGGGGGCCAGGGGGTCTATGGCTACACCTTC

cdr3_length: 17
v_call: TRBV4-3
d_call: -
clone_size: once
j_call: TRBJ1-4
cdr3_aa: CASSQDARTAANEKLFF
cdr3_nt: TGCGCCAGCAGCCAAGACGCAAGGACAGCCGCTAATGAAAAACTGTTTTTT